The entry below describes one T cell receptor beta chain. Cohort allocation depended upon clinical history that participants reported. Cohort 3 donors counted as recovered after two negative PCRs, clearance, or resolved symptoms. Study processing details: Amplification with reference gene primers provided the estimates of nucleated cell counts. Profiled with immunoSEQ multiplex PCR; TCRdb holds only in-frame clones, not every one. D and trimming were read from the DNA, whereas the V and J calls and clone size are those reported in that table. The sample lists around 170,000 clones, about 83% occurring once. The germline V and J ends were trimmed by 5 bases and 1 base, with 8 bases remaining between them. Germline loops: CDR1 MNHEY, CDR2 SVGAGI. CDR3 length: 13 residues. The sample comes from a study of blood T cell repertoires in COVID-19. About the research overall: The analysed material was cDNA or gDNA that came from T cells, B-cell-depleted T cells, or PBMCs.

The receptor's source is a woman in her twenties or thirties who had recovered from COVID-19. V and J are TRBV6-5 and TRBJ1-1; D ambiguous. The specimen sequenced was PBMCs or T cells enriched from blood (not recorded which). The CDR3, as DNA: TGTGCCAGCAGTAATGTTCAGAACACTGAAGCTTTCTTT. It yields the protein CASSNVQNTEAFF.